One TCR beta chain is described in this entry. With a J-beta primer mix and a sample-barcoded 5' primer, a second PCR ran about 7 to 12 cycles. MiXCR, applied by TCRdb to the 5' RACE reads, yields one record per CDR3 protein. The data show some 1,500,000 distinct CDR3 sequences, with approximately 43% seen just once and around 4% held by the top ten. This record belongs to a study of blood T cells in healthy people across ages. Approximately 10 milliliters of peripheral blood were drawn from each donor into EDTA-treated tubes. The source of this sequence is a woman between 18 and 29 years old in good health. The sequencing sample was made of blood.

CDR3 bases: TGTGCCAGCACTGGGACCCCGATTTGTGAGCTGTTTTTT. Amino acids: CASTGTPICELFF. The V and J genes are TRBV7-9 and TRBJ2-2, with D perhaps matching TRBD1 or TRBD2 (5 bases each). Trimming cost V 7 bases and J 11 bases, with 17 bases left between them. The CDR3 sequence is 13 residues long. The germline gives CDR1 SEHNR, CDR2 FQNEAQ (reference sequence).